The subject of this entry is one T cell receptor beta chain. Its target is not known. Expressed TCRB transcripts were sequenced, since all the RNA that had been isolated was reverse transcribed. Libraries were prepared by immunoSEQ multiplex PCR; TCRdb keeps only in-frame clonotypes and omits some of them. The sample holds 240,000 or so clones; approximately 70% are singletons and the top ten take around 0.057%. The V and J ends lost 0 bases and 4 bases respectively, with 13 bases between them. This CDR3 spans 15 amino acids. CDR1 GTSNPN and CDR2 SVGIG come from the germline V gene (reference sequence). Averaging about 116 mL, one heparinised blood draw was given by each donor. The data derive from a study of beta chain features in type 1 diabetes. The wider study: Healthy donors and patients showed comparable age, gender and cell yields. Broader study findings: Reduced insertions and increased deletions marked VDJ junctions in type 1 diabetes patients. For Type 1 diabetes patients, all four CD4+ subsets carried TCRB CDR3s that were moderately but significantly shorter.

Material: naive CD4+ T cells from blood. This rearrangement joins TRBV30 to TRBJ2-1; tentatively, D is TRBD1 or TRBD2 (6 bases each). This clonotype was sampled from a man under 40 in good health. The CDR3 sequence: CAWSVQRGDYNEQFF. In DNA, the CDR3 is TGTGCCTGGAGTGTACAAAGGGGGGATTACAATGAGCAGTTCTTC.